The sequence of this T cell receptor beta chain was determined in a study of response to subunit inactivated influenza vaccine. The CDR3 is 11 amino acids. In germline, CDR1 is MDHEN, CDR2 SYDVKM. From the RT-PCR reads, TCRdb called clonotypes with MiXCR, one entry per CDR3 protein. The sample contains about 480,000 distinct CDR3 sequences, approximately 24% of which appear only once. This chain links TRBV28 with TRBJ2-7, with a weak D call TRBD1 (5 bases). The source is a middle-aged man who received an inactivated influenza vaccine. Sequenced material: CD4+ T cells sorted from PBMCs, taken 4 to 6 days after vaccination. CDR3 amino acids: CATGATYEQYF. The CDR3 DNA reads as TGTGCGACTGGGGCAACCTACGAGCAGTACTTC.